This T cell receptor beta chain was documented in a study of tumor-infiltrating lymphocytes in primary liver carcinoma. A constant-region primer served to make TCR beta cDNA from about 530 ng total RNA. Researchers made the TCR beta libraries by running three nested multiplex PCR rounds with slightly modified ARM-PCR. Two initial PCR rounds of about 10 cycles each paired TRBV1-TRBV30 forward primers with a C-beta reverse primer. TCRdb re-called the multiplex PCR reads with MiXCR, one entry per CDR3 protein. The data hold 120,000 or so distinct CDR3 sequences, with about 59% observed a single time. The table lists this clonotype with a few counts. The V gene end was trimmed by 0 bases and the J gene end by 7 bases; junction bases not matched to a gene: 4. The CDR3 has 15 residues. Germline loops: CDR1 SGHRS, CDR2 YFSETQ. Co-extraction of both nucleic acids (RNA and DNA) used roughly 19-33 mg of unsorted bulk tissue. Resecting the tumor surgically was how the patients' primary liver carcinoma was treated.

This sequence originates from an older woman with primary liver carcinoma and hepatitis B virus infection. The sequenced sample consisted of liver tumor tissue from sampling region 1. Subset of the sample: tumor region T1, superior pole. The V and J genes are TRBV5-1 and TRBJ2-1, with 10 bases that match TRBD2. DNA for the CDR3: TGCGCCAGCAGCTTGGTCCCACTAGCGGGAAATGAGCAGTTCTTC. Translated: CASSLVPLAGNEQFF.